A selection of T cell receptor beta chains follows, all from one sample in a study of blood T cell repertoires in COVID-19. Here immunoSEQ multiplex PCR was the method, and the copy in TCRdb shows in-frame clones only, minus some. The sample records about 150,000 clones, roughly 87% being singletons. The specimen was PBMCs or T cells enriched from blood (not recorded which). The receptors shown here come from a woman in her thirties or forties who had been exposed to COVID-19. Each CDR3 is given without its conserved first and last residue. Each record gives: V gene, J gene, CDR3 length, CDR3 protein.

V gene: TRBV10-3
J gene: TRBJ1-5
CDR3 length: 12
CDR3 protein: AISEGGSNQPQH

V gene: TRBV4-1
J gene: TRBJ1-1
CDR3 length: 15
CDR3 protein: ASSQDSTTVQNTEAF

V gene: TRBV27
J gene: TRBJ2-3
CDR3 length: 11
CDR3 protein: ASSSTRRDTQY

V gene: TRBV5-1
J gene: TRBJ2-7
CDR3 length: 12
CDR3 protein: ASSLQGMGYEQY

V gene: TRBV11-2
J gene: TRBJ1-5
CDR3 length: 13
CDR3 protein: ASSLVRGIGQPQH

V gene: TRBV4-1
J gene: TRBJ2-2
CDR3 length: 15
CDR3 protein: ASSHPPAGANTGELF

V gene: TRBV21-1
J gene: TRBJ2-3
CDR3 length: 16
CDR3 protein: ASSKEDQDFPITDTQY

V gene: TRBV20-1
J gene: TRBJ2-1
CDR3 length: 14
CDR3 protein: SASLRTGGIWNEQF

V gene: TRBV6-2/TRBV6-3
J gene: TRBJ1-3
CDR3 length: 12
CDR3 protein: ASSYTGAGNTIY

V gene: TRBV10-2
J gene: TRBJ1-6
CDR3 length: 12
CDR3 protein: ASSEGQGGSPLH

V gene: TRBV19
J gene: TRBJ2-7
CDR3 length: 13
CDR3 protein: ASSWGTGASYEQY

V gene: TRBV4-3
J gene: TRBJ2-3
CDR3 length: 18
CDR3 protein: ASSQETGGYGGRTTDTQY

V gene: TRBV4-1
J gene: TRBJ2-4
CDR3 length: 16
CDR3 protein: ASSQDLRLAGGLNIQY

V gene: TRBV27
J gene: TRBJ1-2
CDR3 length: 13
CDR3 protein: ASKPGTGANYGYT

V gene: TRBV4-1
J gene: TRBJ1-5
CDR3 length: 13
CDR3 protein: ASSRFWEGNQPQH

V gene: TRBV7-6
J gene: TRBJ1-1
CDR3 length: 11
CDR3 protein: ASSSAGANEAF

V gene: TRBV29-1
J gene: TRBJ2-5
CDR3 length: 16
CDR3 protein: SVEYLIGTGWKEETQY

V gene: TRBV7-8
J gene: TRBJ1-5
CDR3 length: 13
CDR3 protein: ASSLAAYSNQPQH

V gene: TRBV6-5
J gene: TRBJ2-6
CDR3 length: 11
CDR3 protein: ATTSGGANVLT

V gene: TRBV18
J gene: TRBJ1-3
CDR3 length: 16
CDR3 protein: ASSRRDRDRTSGNTIY

V gene: TRBV29-1
J gene: TRBJ1-2
CDR3 length: 9
CDR3 protein: SVERAGGYT

V gene: TRBV7-9
J gene: TRBJ2-3
CDR3 length: 16
CDR3 protein: ASGPLAGEGWGTDTQY

V gene: TRBV2
J gene: TRBJ2-6
CDR3 length: 11
CDR3 protein: ASTGVGANVLT

V gene: TRBV9
J gene: TRBJ2-5
CDR3 length: 12
CDR3 protein: ASSGTSVTETQY